Detailed here is one TCR beta chain. Its antigen is still unknown. These data originate in a study of cytomegalovirus exposure and HLA in healthy donors. The study, taken as a whole, reports: A further, later analysis showed that HLA-associated TCR beta chains (compared with equally common others) were more clonally expanded. The only immune exposure information that was available was CMV serostatus. The study designated about 160 TCR beta chains cytomegalovirus-associated. Earlier analysis looked at TCR beta V segments, and most were productive about 87% or about 30% of the time.

The PCR had 60 Vbeta and 13 Jbeta primers. Libraries were prepared by immunoSEQ multiplex PCR; TCRdb keeps only in-frame clonotypes and omits some of them. The sample lists 95,000 to 150,000 clones, 65% to 75% occurring once. The CDR3 is 14 amino acids. Germline-derived CDR1 and CDR2 are LNHDA and SQIVND (reference sequence). V lost 8 bases and J 3 bases, leaving 13 bases between the germline ends. Sequencing was done on a sample of PBMCs. The V and J genes are TRBV19 and TRBJ2-2; D may be TRBD1 (8 bases). The sequence was obtained from a man aged 35-49 years in good health and CMV-seropositive. The CDR3 region has the DNA TGTGCCAGTGGGGAGGGACAGGACACCGGGGAGCTGTTTTTT. Translating it yields CASGEGQDTGELFF. Supplemented by reference TRBV19 and TRBJ2-2, the full variable domain reads DGGITQSPKYLFRKEGQNVTLSCEQNLNHDAMYWYRQDPGQGLRLIYYSQIVNDFQKGDIAEGYSVSREKKESFPLTVTSAQKNPTAFYLCASGEGQDTGELFFGEGSRLTVL.